This T cell receptor beta chain was retrieved from a study of technical replicates of blood from a few donors. The data were produced by immunoSEQ multiplex PCR, yet TCRdb's version contains in-frame clones alone and is incomplete. This sample yields 70,000 to 85,000 clones, of which over 80% are seen a single time; roughly 0.41% belongs to the top ten. This CDR3 contains 14 residues. V lost 3 bases and J 2 bases, leaving 10 bases between the germline ends. The germline gives CDR1 SNHLY, CDR2 FYNNEI. This sequence originates from a human donor in good health. The V gene is TRBV2, the J gene TRBJ1-2; possibly TRBD1 for D (6 bases). Sequenced material: T cells isolated from PBMCs. CDR3 loop: CASSEAGVNYGYTF. The DNA of the CDR3 is TGTGCCAGCAGTGAGGCAGGGGTCAACTATGGCTACACCTTC.